This TCR beta chain was recovered during a study of blood T cell repertoires in COVID-19. Donors were grouped by their self-reported clinical history. Within the 2 weeks before study entry, each person in the exposed group met a COVID-19 case. Original processing notes: Amplification of reference gene primers provided the estimated nucleated cell counts. TCRdb's table, derived via immunoSEQ multiplex PCR, lists solely in-frame clones and lacks some. V, J and clone size derive from that table, while D and trimming were established from the DNA sequence. Among almost 350,000 clones, 88% were seen once, and the ten largest hold 0.85% to 1.3%. The receptor was derived from a woman aged 30 to 39 who had been exposed to COVID-19. Sequences were obtained from PBMCs or T cells enriched from blood (not recorded which).

The CDR3 reads CASRPGQGEKLFF. In DNA, the CDR3 is TGCGCCAGCAGGCCGGGACAGGGGGAAAAACTGTTTTTT. The J gene is TRBJ1-4, the V gene TRBV5-1, with 10 bases aligning to TRBD1. In germline, CDR1 is SGHRS, CDR2 YFSETQ. The CDR3 runs 13 residues. The V segment lost 5 bases and the J segment 8 bases; nucleotides outside the gene matches: 3.